Sequencing of this T cell receptor (beta chain) was carried out in a study of graft-versus-host responses after intestinal transplantation. About the study: All recipients got anti-thymocyte globulin induction, then tacrolimus and steroids for approximately 3 years.

Study-level results: Some GvH clones were seen earlier in gut or blood, suggesting intestinal origin. Allografts carried high graft-versus-host to host-versus-graft clonal ratios in patients having graft-donor T cell macrochimerism.

The data were produced by immunoSEQ multiplex PCR, yet TCRdb's version contains in-frame clones alone and is incomplete. The sample yields around 64,000 clones, about 94% seen once. The CDR3 contains 13 residues. Losses at the gene ends were 7 bases for V and 8 bases for J; bases not matched to a gene: 9. Germline V lookup: CDR1 ENHRY, CDR2 SYGVKD. Comment on this clone: Its antigen is undetermined.

This chain uses TRBV10-3 with TRBJ2-3, with 7 nucleotides matching TRBD1. Here the sequenced sample was unstimulated CD4+ T cells sorted from spleen or lymph node cells, taken before transplant. The origin of this receptor is a human donor who was the organ donor for an intestinal transplant. The CDR3 loop reads CAITQGVESTQYF. The CDR3, as DNA: TGTGCCATCACCCAGGGGGTAGAGTCTACGCAGTATTTT.